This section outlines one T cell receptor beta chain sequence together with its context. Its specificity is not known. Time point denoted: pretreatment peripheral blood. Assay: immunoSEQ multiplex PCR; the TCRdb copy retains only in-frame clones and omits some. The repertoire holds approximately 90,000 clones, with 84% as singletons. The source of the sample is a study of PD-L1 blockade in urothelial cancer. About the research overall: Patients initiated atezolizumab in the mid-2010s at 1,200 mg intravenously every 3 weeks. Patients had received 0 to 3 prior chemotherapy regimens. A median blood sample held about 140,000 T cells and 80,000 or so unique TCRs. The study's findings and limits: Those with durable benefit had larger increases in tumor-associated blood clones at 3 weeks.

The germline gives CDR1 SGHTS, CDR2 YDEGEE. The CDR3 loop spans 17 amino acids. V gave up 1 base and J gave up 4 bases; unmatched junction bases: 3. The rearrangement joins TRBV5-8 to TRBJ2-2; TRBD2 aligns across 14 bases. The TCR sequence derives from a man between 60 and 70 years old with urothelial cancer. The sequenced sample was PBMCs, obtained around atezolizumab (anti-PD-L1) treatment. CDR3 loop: CASSLTGLAGATGELFF. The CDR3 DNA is TGTGCCAGCAGCTTGACGGGACTAGCGGGAGCCACCGGGGAGCTGTTTTTT.